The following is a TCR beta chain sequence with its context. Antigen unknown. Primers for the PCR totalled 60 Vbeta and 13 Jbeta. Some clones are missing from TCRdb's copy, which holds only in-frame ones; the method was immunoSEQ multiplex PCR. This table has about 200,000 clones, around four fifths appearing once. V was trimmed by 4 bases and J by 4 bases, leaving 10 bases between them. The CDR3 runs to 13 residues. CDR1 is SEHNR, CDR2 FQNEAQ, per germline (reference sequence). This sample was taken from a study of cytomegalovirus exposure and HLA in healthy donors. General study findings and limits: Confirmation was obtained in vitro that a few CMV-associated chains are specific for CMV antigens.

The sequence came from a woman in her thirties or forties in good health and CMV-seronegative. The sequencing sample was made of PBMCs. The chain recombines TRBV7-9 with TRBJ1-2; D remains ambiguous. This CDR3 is CASSSEFFYGYTF. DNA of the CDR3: TGTGCCAGCAGCTCAGAATTCTTCTATGGCTACACCTTC. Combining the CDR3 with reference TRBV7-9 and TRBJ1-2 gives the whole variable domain DTGVSQNPRHKITKRGQNVTFRCDPISEHNRLYWYRQTLGQGPEFLTYFQNEAQLEKSRLLSDRFSAERPKGSFSTLEIQRTEQGDSAMYLCASSSEFFYGYTFGSGTRLTVV.